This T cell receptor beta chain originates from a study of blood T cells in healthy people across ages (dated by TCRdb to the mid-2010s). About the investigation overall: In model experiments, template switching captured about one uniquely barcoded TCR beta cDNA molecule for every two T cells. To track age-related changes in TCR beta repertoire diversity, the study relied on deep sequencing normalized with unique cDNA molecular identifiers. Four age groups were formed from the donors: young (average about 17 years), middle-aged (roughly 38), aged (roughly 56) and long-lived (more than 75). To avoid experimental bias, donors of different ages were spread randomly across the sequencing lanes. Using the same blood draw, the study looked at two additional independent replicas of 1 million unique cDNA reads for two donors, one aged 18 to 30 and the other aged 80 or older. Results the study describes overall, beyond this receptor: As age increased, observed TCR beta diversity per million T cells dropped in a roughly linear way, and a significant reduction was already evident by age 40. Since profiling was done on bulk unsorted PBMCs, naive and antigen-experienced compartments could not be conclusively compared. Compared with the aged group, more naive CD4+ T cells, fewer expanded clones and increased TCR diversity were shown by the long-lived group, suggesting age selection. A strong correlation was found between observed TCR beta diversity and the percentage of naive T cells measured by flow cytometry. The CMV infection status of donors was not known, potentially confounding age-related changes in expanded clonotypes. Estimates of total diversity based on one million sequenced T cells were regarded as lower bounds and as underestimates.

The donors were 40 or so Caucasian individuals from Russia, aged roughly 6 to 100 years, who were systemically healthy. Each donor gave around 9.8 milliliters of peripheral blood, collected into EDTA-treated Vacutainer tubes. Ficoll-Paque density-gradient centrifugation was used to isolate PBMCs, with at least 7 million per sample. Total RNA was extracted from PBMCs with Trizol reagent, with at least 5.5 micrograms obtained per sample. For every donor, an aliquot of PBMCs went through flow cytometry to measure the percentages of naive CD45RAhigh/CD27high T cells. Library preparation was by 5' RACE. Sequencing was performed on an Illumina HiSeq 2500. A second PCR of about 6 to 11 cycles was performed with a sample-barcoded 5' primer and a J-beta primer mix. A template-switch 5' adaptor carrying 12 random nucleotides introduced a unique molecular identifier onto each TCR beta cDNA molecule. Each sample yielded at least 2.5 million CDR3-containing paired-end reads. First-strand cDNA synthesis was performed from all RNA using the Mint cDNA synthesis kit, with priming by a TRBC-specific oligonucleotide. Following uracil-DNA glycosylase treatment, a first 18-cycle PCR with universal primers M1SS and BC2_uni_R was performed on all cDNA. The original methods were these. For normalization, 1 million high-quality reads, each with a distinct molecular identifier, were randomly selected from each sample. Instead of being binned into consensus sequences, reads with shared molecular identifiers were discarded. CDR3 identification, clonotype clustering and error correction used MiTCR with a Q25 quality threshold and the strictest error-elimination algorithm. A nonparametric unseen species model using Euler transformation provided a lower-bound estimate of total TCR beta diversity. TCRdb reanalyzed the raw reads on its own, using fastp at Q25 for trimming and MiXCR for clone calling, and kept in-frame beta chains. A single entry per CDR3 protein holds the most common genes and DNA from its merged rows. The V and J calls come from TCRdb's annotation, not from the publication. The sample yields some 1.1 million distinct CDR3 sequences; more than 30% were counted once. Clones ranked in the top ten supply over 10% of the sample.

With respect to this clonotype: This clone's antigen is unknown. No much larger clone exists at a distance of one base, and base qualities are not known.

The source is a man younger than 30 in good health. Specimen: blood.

Here the CDR3 is given as CATSDVKLADTQYF. The DNA sequence is given as TGTGCCACCAGTGATGTAAAATTAGCAGATACGCAGTATTTT. The chain is made from TRBV24-1 and TRBJ2-3; no D gene can be assigned with confidence. The CDR3 holds 14 amino acids from the cysteine to the phenylalanine. Kept here is only the CDR3 DNA, which spans 42 bases and is read in frame from base 1. CDR1 and CDR2 were assigned from the germline V gene as KGHDR and SFDVKD. V gives up 3 bases and J gives up 4 bases, and the segment between their germline ends measures 10 bases.